The clone carrying this T cell receptor beta chain was recorded at least ten times. The target antigen is unknown. TCRdb processed the 5' RACE reads anew with MiXCR; each CDR3 protein has one entry. The table has around 310,000 distinct CDR3 sequences, around 4.3% seen once. The junction had 9 bases not matched to a gene; V was cut back by 1 base and J by 11 bases. The length of the CDR3 is 14 residues. CDR1 and CDR2 from the germline V gene are SEHNR and FQNEAQ (reference sequence). This entry is derived from a study of T cells after yellow fever vaccination. Findings and limits, study-wide: It was a small share of clonotypes that appeared in both CD4 and CD8 compartments.

The source was PBMCs, collected 15 days after the yellow fever booster vaccination. The TCR sequence derives from a man aged 18 to 30 who received the YFV17D yellow fever vaccine. The chain combines TRBV7-9 with TRBJ2-7; TRBD1 matches at 9 bases. CDR3 region: CASSLGDYRDREYF. The CDR3 nucleotides are TGTGCCAGCAGCTTAGGGGATTATCGGGACAGGGAGTACTTC.